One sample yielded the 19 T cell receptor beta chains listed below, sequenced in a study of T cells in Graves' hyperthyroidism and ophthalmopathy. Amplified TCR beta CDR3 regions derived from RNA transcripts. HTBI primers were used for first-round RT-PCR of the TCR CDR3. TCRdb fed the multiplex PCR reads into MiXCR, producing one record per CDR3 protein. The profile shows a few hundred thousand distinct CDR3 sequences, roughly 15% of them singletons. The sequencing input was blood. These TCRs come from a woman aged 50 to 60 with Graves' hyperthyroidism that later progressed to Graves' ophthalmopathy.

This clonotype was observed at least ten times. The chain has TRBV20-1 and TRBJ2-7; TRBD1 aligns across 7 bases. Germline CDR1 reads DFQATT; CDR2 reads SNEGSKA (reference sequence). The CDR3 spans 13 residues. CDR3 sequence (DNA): TGCAGCCCAACTCCGGGACAGTCCTACGAGCAGTACTTC. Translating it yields CSPTPGQSYEQYF.

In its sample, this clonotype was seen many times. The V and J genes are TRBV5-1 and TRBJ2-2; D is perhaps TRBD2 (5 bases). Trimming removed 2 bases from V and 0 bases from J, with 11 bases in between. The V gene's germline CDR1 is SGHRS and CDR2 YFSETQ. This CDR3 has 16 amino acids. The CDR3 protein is CASSLFRDSNTGELFF. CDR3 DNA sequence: TGCGCCAGCAGCTTATTCCGGGATTCGAACACCGGGGAGCTGTTTTTT.

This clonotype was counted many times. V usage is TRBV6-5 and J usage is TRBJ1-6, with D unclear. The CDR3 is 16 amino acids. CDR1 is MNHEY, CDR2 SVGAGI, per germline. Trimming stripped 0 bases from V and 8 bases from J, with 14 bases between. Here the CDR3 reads CASSYSGGSRDSPLHF. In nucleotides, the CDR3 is TGTGCCAGCAGTTACTCAGGAGGGTCGAGGGATTCACCCCTCCACTTT.

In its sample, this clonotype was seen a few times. CDR3 in amino acids: CASSAGQGIQPQHF. The CDR3 DNA reads as TGTGCCAGCAGCGCGGGACAGGGGATCCAGCCCCAGCATTTT. The chain uses TRBV5-6 and TRBJ1-5, with TRBD1 matching over 10 bases. Trimming removed 4 bases from V and 7 bases from J; junction bases left unmatched: 5. This CDR3 spans 14 amino acids. The germline CDR1 and CDR2 sequences are SGHDT and YYEEEE. Variable domain in full (rest from reference TRBV5-6 and TRBJ1-5): DAGVTQSPTHLIKTRGQQVTLRCSPKSGHDTVSWYQQALGQGPQFIFQYYEEEERQRGNFPDRFSGHQFPNYSSELNVNALLLGDSALYLCASSAGQGIQPQHFGDGTRLSIL.

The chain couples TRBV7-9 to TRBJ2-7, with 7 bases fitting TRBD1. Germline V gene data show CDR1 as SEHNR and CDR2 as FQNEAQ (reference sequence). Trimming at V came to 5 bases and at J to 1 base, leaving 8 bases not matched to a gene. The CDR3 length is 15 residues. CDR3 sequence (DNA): TGTGCCAGCAGCCCGGGGACAGTGCCTTCCTACGAGCAGTACTTC. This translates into CASSPGTVPSYEQYF.

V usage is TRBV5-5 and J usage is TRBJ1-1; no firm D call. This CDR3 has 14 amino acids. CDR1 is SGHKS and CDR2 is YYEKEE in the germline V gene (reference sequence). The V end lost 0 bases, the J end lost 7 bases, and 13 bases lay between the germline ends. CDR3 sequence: CASSLAPRGYEAFF. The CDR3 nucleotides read TGTGCCAGCAGCTTGGCCCCCCGGGGATATGAAGCTTTCTTT.

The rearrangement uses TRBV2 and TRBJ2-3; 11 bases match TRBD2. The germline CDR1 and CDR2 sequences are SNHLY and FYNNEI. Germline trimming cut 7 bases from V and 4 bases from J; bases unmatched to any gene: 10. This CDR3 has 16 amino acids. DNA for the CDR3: TGTGCCAGCATGGCGACTAGCGGGGCACCCCCAGATACGCAGTATTTT. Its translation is CASMATSGAPPDTQYF. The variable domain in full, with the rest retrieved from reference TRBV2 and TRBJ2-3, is EPEVTQTPSHQVTQMGQEVILRCVPISNHLYFYWYRQILGQKVEFLVSFYNNEISEKSEIFDDQFSVERPDGSNFTLKIRSTKLEDSAMYFCASMATSGAPPDTQYFGPGTRLTVL.

In DNA, the CDR3 is TGTGCCAGCAGTGGAGGCCAGGGGTACACAGATACGCAGTATTTT. Protein product: CASSGGQGYTDTQYF. The V and J genes are TRBV2 and TRBJ2-3; possible D gene TRBD1, 6 bases. Germline CDR1 SNHLY, CDR2 FYNNEI. V was trimmed by 4 bases and J by 2 bases, leaving 13 bases between them. This CDR3 spans 15 amino acids.

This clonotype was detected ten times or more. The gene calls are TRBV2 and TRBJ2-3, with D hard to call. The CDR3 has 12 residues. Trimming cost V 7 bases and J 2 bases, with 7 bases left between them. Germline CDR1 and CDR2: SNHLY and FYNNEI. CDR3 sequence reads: CASTLDTDTQYF. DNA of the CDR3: TGTGCCAGCACTTTAGACACAGATACGCAGTATTTT.

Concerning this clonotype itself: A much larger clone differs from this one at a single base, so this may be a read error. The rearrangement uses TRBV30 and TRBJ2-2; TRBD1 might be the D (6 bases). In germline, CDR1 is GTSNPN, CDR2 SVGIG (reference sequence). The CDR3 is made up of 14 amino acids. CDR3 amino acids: CAWVTGVNIGELFF. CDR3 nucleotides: TGTGCCTGGGTGACAGGAGTCAACATCGGGGAGCTGTTTTTT.

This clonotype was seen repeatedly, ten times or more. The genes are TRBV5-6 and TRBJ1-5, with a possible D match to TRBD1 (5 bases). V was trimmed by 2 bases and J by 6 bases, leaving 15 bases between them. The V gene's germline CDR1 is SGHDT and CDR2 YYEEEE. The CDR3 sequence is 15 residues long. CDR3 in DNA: TGTGCCAGCAGCTTAAAGGCAGGGTTGATTCAGCCCCAGCATTTT. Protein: CASSLKAGLIQPQHF.

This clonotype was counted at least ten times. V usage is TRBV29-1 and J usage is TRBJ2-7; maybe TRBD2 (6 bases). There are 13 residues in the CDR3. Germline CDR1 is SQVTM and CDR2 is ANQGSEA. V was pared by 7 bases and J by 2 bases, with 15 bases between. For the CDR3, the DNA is TGCAGCGCCGCTCCCGGGGGTCCCTACGAGCAGTACTTC. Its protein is CSAAPGGPYEQYF.

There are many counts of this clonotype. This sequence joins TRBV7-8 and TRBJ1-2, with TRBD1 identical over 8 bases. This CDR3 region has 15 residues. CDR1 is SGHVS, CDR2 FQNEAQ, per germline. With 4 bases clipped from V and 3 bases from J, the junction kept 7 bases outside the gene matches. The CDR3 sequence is CASSSNSGGYYGYTF. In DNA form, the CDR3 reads TGTGCCAGCAGCTCGAACTCAGGGGGCTACTATGGCTACACCTTC.

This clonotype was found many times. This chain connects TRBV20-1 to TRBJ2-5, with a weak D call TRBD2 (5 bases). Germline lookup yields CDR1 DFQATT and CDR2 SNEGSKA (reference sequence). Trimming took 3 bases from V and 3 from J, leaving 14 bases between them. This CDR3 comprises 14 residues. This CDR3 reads CSASRGGLKETQYF. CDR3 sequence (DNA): TGCAGTGCTAGTCGGGGTGGACTGAAAGAGACCCAGTACTTC.

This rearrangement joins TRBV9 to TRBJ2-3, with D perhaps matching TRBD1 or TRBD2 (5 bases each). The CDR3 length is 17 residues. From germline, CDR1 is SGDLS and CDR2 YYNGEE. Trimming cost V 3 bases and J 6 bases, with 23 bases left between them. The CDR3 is CASSDSRGIGLMDTQYF. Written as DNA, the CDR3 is TGTGCCAGCAGCGACAGCCGGGGCATCGGCCTGATGGATACGCAGTATTTT. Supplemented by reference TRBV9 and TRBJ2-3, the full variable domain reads DSGVTQTPKHLITATGQRVTLRCSPRSGDLSVYWYQQSLDQGLQFLIQYYNGEERAKGNILERFSAQQFPDLHSELNLSSLELGDSALYFCASSDSRGIGLMDTQYFGPGTRLTVL.

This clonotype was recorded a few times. The CDR3 is CASSLLSPDREGYTF. The DNA for the CDR3 is TGTGCCAGCAGTTTATTAAGCCCGGACAGGGAAGGCTACACCTTC. The chain is built from TRBV28 and TRBJ1-2, with TRBD1 identical over 8 bases. The germline CDR1 and CDR2 sequences are MDHEN and SYDVKM. The CDR3 spans 15 residues. The V segment lost 1 base and the J segment 8 bases; nucleotides outside the gene matches: 9.

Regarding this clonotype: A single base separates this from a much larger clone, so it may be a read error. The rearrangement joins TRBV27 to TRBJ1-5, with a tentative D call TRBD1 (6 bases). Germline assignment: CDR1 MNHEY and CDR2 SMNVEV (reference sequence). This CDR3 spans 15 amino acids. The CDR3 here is CASSLEGVSNQPRHF. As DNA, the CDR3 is TGTGCCAGCAGTTTAGAGGGGGTAAGCAATCAGCCCCGGCATTTT.

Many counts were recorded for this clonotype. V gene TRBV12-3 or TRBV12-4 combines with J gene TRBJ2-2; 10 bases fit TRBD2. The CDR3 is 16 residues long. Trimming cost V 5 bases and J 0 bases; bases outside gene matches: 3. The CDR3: CASSQLAGTNTGELFF. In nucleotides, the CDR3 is TGTGCCAGCAGTCAACTAGCGGGAACGAACACCGGGGAGCTGTTTTTT.

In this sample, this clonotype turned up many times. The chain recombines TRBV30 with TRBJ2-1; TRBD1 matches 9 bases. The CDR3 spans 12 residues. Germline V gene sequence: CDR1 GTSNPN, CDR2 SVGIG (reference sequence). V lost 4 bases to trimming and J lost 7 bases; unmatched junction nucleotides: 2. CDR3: CAWTDRGNEQFF. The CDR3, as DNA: TGTGCCTGGACCGACAGGGGGAATGAGCAGTTCTTC.